The rows below give T cell receptor beta chains drawn from one sample of a study of cytomegalovirus exposure and HLA in healthy donors. TCRdb's table, derived via immunoSEQ multiplex PCR, lists solely in-frame clones and lacks some. The repertoire holds 70,000 or so clones, with about nine tenths as singletons. Sequenced material: PBMCs. The source of these receptors is a woman aged 25 to 39 in good health and CMV-seronegative. Both conserved end residues are part of each CDR3. Each record gives: J gene, D gene, V gene, clone size, CDR3 DNA, CDR3 protein. The D gene is left open where the match is weak. Clone size is stated in some rows and not others, as once, few, many or a class when expanded.

>TRBJ2-5|.|TRBV5-1|.
TGCGCCAGCAGCCGCTGGGAGGCCGGGGTGGAGACCCAGTACTTC
CASSRWEAGVETQYF
>TRBJ1-5|.|TRBV6-5|.
TGTGCCAGCAGTTCCCAGGGAGGGGGCAATCAGCCCCAGCATTTT
CASSSQGGGNQPQHF
>TRBJ2-3|.|TRBV7-9|.
TGTGCCAGCAGCTTTAACTTCCGCACAGATACGCAGTATTTT
CASSFNFRTDTQYF
>TRBJ2-7|TRBD1|TRBV30|.
TGTGCCTGGGGGACAGGGGACGAGCAGTACTTC
CAWGTGDEQYF
>TRBJ2-2|TRBD2|TRBV5-4|.
TGTGCCAGCAGCCCCGCGGGAGGGGATACCGGGGAGCTGTTTTTT
CASSPAGGDTGELFF
>TRBJ2-7|TRBD2|TRBV5-1|.
TGCGCCAGCAGCCGGGACTTAGGACTAGCGGGAGACGAGCAGTACTTC
CASSRDLGLAGDEQYF
>TRBJ1-4|TRBD1|TRBV2|few
TGTGCCAGCAGTCCGGGACAGGAGGGTGAAAAACTGTTTTTT
CASSPGQEGEKLFF
>TRBJ1-2|.|TRBV4-1|.
TGCGCCAGCAGCCTCGGAAGGGGTTTTAACTATGGCTACACCTTC
CASSLGRGFNYGYTF
>TRBJ1-1|.|TRBV30|.
TGTGCCTGGGATCTACAGGGGAACACTGAAGCTTTCTTT
CAWDLQGNTEAFF
>TRBJ1-5|TRBD1|TRBV28|.
TGTGCCAGCAGGCGACAGGGGACACAGCCCCAGCATTTT
CASRRQGTQPQHF
>TRBJ2-7|.|TRBV7-2|.
TGTGCCAGCAGGCCAACTAGCTTCGACGAGCAGTACTTC
CASRPTSFDEQYF
>TRBJ2-7|TRBD2|TRBV19|.
TGTGCCAGTAGTAGGCTAGCGGGTATTAACTACGAGCAGTACTTC
CASSRLAGINYEQYF
>TRBJ1-4|TRBD1|TRBV28|once
TGTGCCAGCAGTCGCCCGGGACAGCTAAACCCAACTAATGAAAAACTGTTTTTT
CASSRPGQLNPTNEKLFF